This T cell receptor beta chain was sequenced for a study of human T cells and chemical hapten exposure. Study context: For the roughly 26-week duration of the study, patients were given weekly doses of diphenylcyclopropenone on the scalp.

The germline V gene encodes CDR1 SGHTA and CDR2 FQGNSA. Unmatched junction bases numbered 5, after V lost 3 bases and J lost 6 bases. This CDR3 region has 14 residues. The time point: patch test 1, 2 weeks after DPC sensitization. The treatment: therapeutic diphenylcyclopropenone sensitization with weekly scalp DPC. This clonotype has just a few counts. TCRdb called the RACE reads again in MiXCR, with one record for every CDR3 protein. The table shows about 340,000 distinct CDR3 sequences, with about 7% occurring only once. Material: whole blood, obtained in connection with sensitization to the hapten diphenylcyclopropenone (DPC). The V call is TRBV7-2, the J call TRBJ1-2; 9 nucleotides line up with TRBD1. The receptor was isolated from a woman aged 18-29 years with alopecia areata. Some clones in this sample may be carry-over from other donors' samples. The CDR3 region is CASSFTGGEDGYTF. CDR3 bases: TGTGCCAGCAGCTTTACAGGGGGCGAAGATGGCTACACCTTC.